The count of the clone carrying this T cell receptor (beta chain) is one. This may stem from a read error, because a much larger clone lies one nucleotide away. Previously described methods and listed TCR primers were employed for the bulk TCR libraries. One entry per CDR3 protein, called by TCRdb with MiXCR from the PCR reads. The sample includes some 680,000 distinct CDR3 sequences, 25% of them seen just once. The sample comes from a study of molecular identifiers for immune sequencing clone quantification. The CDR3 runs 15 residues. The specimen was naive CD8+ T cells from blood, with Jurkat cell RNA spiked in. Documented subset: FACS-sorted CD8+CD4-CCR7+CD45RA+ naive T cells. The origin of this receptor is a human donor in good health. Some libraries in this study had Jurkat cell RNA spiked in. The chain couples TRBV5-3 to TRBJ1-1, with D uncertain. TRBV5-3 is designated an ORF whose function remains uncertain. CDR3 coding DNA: TGTGCCAGCAGCTTGTCAGCCCCGGGAAACACTGAAGCTTTCTTT. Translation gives CASSLSAPGNTEAFF.